This T cell receptor beta chain was retrieved from a study of vaccination effects on CD4 cells after COVID-19. Study background: Convalescent patient samples, from a couple of individuals, date to 16 days and one week before vaccination. General study points: The authors studied few convalescent patients and collected no early post-infection timepoints.

In the case of this clone: No antigen is known for it.

Libraries were prepared by immunoSEQ multiplex PCR; TCRdb keeps only in-frame clonotypes and omits some of them. This table holds 30,000 to 35,000 clones, about 69% found once. Pools of viral peptides were used by the ViraFEST assay to expand antigen-specific CD4+ T cells ahead of sequencing. The authors isolated CD4+ T cells after around 10 days of culture. It was between March and December 2020 that the person had a SARS-CoV-2 infection confirmed by PCR. Per germline, CDR1 SGHNT and CDR2 YENEEA. The CDR3 spans 13 residues. The V gene lost 4 bases and the J gene lost 4 bases, with 8 bases spanning the gap.

Sequences were derived from CD4+ T cells from PBMCs cultured with a peptide pool, sampled before COVID-19 vaccination. The TCR was taken from a human donor who had a prior SARS-CoV-2 infection. The chain carries TRBV11-3 and TRBJ1-5; D is unresolved. In DNA, the CDR3 is TGTGCCAGCAGCTCTACAGTGAATCAGCCCCAGCATTTT. Residues: CASSSTVNQPQHF.